This record looks at one TCR beta chain sequence and its context. The antigen is not known. This entry belongs to a study of T cell responses to AZD1222 COVID-19 vaccine. The V end lost 2 bases, the J end lost 2 bases, and 6 bases lay between the germline ends. Per the germline V gene, CDR1 is ENHRY and CDR2 is SYGVKD. The CDR3 covers 14 residues. This table comes from immunoSEQ multiplex PCR, and its TCRdb copy is limited to in-frame clones, with some not included. The sample carries more than 95,000 clones, approximately 86% recorded once. Pooling was applied to second doses at about 4 or about 12 weeks. Overall study findings and caveats: The donor group comprised mostly white British people and more females; the analysis possibly underestimated clonal diversity. Only a handful of AZD1222 recipients, several in all, had baseline seropositivity. Spike-specific TCR breadth and depth grew following two AZD1222 doses.

The input for sequencing was peripheral blood, taken 28 days after the second AZD1222 dose. This sequence was found in an adult who received the AZD1222 COVID-19 vaccine. The genes are TRBV10-3 and TRBJ1-4; maybe TRBD1 (6 bases). The CDR3 nucleotides read TGTGCCATCAGTGAGACAGGGACTAATGAAAAACTGTTTTTT. Its translation is CAISETGTNEKLFF.